This T cell receptor (beta chain) derives from a study of blood T cells in healthy people across ages (dated by TCRdb to between 2014 and 2017). Notes on the research overall: In model experiments, roughly one uniquely barcoded TCR beta cDNA molecule per two T cells was captured by template switching. Age-related changes in TCR beta repertoire diversity were measured in the study by deep sequencing normalized with unique cDNA molecular identifiers. The donors were split into four age groups: young (average around 15 years), middle-aged (39), aged (over 55) and long-lived (under 90). To avoid experimental bias, donors of different ages were randomly spread across the sequencing lanes. The study analyzed two additional independent replicas of 1 million unique cDNA reads from the same blood draw for two donors, one aged 18 to 30 and one aged 80 or older. Study-level results and caveats: The percentage of naive T cells measured by flow cytometry correlated strongly with observed TCR beta diversity. The CMV infection status of donors was not known, potentially confounding age-related changes in expanded clonotypes. Because profiling used bulk unsorted PBMCs, naive and antigen-experienced compartments could not be compared conclusively. Compared with the aged group, more naive CD4+ T cells, fewer expanded clones and increased TCR diversity were shown by the long-lived group, suggesting age selection. As age increased, observed TCR beta diversity per million T cells dropped in a roughly linear way, and a significant reduction was already evident by age 40. Estimates of total diversity based on one million sequenced T cells were regarded as lower bounds and as underestimates.

The receptor library was made with 5' RACE. Sequencing was carried out with an Illumina HiSeq 2500. The second PCR ran for roughly 7 to 12 cycles and used a J-beta primer mix along with a sample-barcoded 5' primer. Each TCR beta cDNA molecule received a unique molecular identifier from a template-switch 5' adaptor carrying 12 random nucleotides. Each sample yielded at least 2.5 million CDR3-containing paired-end reads. First-strand cDNA synthesis was performed from all RNA using the Mint cDNA synthesis kit, with priming by a TRBC-specific oligonucleotide. Following uracil-DNA glycosylase treatment, a first 18-cycle PCR with universal primers M1SS and BC2_uni_R was performed on all cDNA. Under the source paper's analysis protocol: Normalization of each sample was performed by random selection of 1 million high-quality reads, each carrying a distinct molecular identifier. Instead of being binned into consensus sequences, reads that shared molecular identifiers were thrown out. MiTCR, run with a Q25 quality threshold and the strictest error-elimination algorithm, handled CDR3 identification, clonotype clustering and error correction. A nonparametric unseen species model with Euler transformation was used to estimate lower-bound total TCR beta diversity. TCRdb's own reprocessing of the public reads used fastp at Q25 and MiXCR and kept productive beta chains. Identical CDR3 protein sequences are pooled into one entry, listed with their most common genes and DNA. TCRdb's processing, not the authors' own work, is the source of the V and J calls. Within this sample are around 1.5 million distinct CDR3 sequences, with about 35% of them counted one time only. The ten largest clones represent about 11% of the sample.

As regards this clonotype: No antigen is known for it. It has no much larger one-base neighbor in the sample; base qualities were not kept.

Systemically healthy Caucasian individuals from Russia, about 38 in total and aged 6 to 90 years, were included as donors. Each donor gave roughly 9 milliliters of peripheral blood, drawn into EDTA-treated Vacutainer tubes. Ficoll-Paque density-gradient centrifugation was used to isolate PBMCs, with at least 7 million per sample. Total RNA, at least 6 micrograms per sample, was extracted from PBMCs with Trizol reagent. For every donor, flow cytometry on a PBMC aliquot measured the percentage of naive CD45RAhigh/CD27high T cells. Germline trimming amounts to 8 bases on V and 4 bases on J, with 8 as the count of junction bases outside the gene matches. CDR1 and CDR2, per the germline V gene (reference sequence), are MNHEY and SMNVEV. The CDR3 numbers 16 residues from cysteine through phenylalanine. The DNA shown is the 48-base CDR3, in frame from base 1.

This TCR came from a woman younger than 45 in good health. The sequenced material came from blood. The sequence joins TRBV27 to TRBJ2-3, and TRBD2 aligns with 14 junction nucleotides. The DNA is as follows: TGTGCCAGCGTGCTCGGGACTAGCGGGAGCGCAGATACGCAGTATTTT. Its amino acids are CASVLGTSGSADTQYF.